Sequencing of this T cell receptor (beta chain) was carried out in a study of T cells in Graves' hyperthyroidism and ophthalmopathy. Study findings and constraints: Model predictions of ophthalmopathy came a median approximately seven months before onset. Most expanded thyroid clonotypes above 0.001 recurred in blood.

On this clonotype itself: Antigen specificity is unknown.

The CDR3 contains 16 residues. Trimming removed 7 bases at V and 5 bases at J, with 23 bases between. Amplification targeted TCR beta CDR3 regions from RNA transcripts. A first-round RT-PCR of the TCR CDR3 used the HTBI primer set. MiXCR was run by TCRdb on the multiplex PCR reads, yielding one entry per CDR3 protein. The sample yields 500,000 to 800,000 distinct CDR3 sequences, nearly 45% seen once. The specimen was peripheral blood or thyroid tissue (not recorded which). The clonotype comes from an adult man with Graves' disease, either hyperthyroidism or ophthalmopathy (not recorded which). The J gene is TRBJ1-1, the V gene TRBV12-3 or TRBV12-4, with a tentative D call TRBD1 (6 bases). The CDR3 DNA reads as TGTGCCAGCAAGTACCGGGGGCGCGGATCTATGACTGAAGCTTTCTTT. It yields the protein CASKYRGRGSMTEAFF.